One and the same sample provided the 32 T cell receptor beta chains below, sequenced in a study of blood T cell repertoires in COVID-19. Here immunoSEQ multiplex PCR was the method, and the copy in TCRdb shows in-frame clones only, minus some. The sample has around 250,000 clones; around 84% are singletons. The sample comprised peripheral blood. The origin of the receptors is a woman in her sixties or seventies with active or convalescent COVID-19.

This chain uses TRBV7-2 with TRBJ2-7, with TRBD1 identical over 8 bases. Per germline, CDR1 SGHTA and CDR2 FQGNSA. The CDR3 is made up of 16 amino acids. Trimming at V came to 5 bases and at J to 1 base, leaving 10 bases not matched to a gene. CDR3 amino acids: CASSADREVYSYEQYF. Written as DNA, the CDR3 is TGTGCCAGCAGCGCGGACAGGGAGGTCTATTCCTACGAGCAGTACTTC. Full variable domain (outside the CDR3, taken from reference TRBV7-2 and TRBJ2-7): GAGVSQSPSNKVTEKGKDVELRCDPISGHTALYWYRQSLGQGLEFLIYFQGNSAPDKSGLPSDRFSAERTGGSVSTLTIQRTQQEDSAVYLCASSADREVYSYEQYFGPGTRLTVT.

This chain's CDR3 is CSASDRGVSEAFF. The CDR3 DNA sequence: TGCAGTGCTAGTGACAGGGGGGTGAGTGAAGCTTTCTTT. V is TRBV20-1 and J is TRBJ1-1; 9 bases fit TRBD1. The germline V gene has CDR1 DFQATT and CDR2 SNEGSKA (reference sequence). V lost 3 bases and J lost 7; bases outside the gene matches: 6. This CDR3 is built from 13 residues.

The chain's CDR3 is CASSQDSGGSYNEQFF. The DNA of the CDR3 is TGCGCCAGCAGCCAAGATTCGGGGGGGTCCTACAATGAGCAGTTCTTC. This chain links TRBV4-1 with TRBJ2-1; TRBD2 matches at 8 bases. V lost 0 bases and J lost 1; bases outside the gene matches: 2. CDR1 is MGHRA, CDR2 YSYEKL, per germline. This CDR3 has 16 amino acids.

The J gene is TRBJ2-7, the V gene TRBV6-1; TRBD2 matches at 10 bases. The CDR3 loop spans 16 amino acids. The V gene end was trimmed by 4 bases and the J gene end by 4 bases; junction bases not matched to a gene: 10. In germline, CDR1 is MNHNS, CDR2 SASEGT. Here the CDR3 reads CASSGQRTSGRYEQYF. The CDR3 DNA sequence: TGTGCCAGCAGTGGGCAAAGGACTAGCGGTCGGTACGAGCAGTACTTC.

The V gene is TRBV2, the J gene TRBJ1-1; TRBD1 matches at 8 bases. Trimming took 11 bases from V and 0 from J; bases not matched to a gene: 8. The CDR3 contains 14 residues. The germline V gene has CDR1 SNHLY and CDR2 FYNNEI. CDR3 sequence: CASTGGSMNTEAFF. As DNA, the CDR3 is TGTGCCTCTACAGGGGGATCCATGAACACTGAAGCTTTCTTT.

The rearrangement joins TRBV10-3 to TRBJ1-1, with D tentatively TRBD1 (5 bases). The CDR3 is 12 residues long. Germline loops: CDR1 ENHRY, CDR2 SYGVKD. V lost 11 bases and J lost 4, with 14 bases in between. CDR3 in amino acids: CASEGQGTEAFF. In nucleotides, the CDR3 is TGTGCCTCCGAAGGGCAGGGCACTGAAGCTTTCTTT.

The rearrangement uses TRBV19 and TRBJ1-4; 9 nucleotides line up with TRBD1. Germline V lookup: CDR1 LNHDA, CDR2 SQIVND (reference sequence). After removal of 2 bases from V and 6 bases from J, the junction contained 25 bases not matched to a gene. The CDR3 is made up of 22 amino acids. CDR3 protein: CASSIKQGASPTQLKWDEKLFF. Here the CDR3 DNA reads TGTGCCAGTAGTATAAAACAGGGGGCTAGTCCTACCCAGTTGAAGTGGGATGAAAAACTGTTTTTT.

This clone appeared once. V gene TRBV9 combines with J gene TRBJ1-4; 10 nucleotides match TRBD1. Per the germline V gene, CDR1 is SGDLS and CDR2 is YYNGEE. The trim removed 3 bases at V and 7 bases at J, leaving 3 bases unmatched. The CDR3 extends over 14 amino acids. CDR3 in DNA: TGTGCCAGCAGCGGGACAGGGGGTTTTGAAAAACTGTTTTTT. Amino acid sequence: CASSGTGGFEKLFF.

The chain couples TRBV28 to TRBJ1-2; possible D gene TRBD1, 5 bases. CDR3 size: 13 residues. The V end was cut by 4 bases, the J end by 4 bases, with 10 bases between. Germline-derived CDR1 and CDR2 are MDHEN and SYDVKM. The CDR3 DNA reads TGTGCCAGCAGTTCGCTCGGGGGCTATGGCTACACCTTC. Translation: CASSSLGGYGYTF.

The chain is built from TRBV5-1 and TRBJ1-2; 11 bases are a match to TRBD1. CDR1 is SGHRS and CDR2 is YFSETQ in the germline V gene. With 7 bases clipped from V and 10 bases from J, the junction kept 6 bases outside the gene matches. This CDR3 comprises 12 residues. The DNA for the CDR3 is TGCGCCAGCTTTGCGGGACAGGGGGACTACACCTTC. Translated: CASFAGQGDYTF.

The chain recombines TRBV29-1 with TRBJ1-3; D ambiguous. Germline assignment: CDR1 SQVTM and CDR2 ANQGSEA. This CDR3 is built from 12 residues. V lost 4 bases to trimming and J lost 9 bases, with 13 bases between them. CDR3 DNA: TGCAGCGTTGCGGACTCCCCCCCCACCATATATTTT. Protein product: CSVADSPPTIYF.

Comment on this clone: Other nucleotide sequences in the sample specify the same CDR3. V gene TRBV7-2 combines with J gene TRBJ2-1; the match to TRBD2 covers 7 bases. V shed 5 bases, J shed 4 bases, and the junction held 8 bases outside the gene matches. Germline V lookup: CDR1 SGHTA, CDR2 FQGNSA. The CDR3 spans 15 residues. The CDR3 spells CASSLQRGAYNEQFF. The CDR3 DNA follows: TGTGCCAGCAGCCTCCAGCGGGGCGCGTACAATGAGCAGTTCTTC.

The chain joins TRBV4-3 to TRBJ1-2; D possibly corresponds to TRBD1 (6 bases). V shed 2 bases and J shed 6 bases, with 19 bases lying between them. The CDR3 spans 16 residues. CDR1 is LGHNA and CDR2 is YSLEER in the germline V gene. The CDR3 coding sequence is TGCGCCAGCAGCCAAACCACCGCGGGGGGCGCCGATGGCTACACCTTC. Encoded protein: CASSQTTAGGADGYTF.

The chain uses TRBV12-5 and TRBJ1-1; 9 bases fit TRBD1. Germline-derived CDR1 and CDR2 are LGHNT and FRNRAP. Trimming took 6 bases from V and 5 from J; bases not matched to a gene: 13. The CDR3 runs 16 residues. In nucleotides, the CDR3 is TGTGCTAGTGGCCTGGGGGCCGGGACAGGGACGACTGAAGCTTTCTTT. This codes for CASGLGAGTGTTEAFF. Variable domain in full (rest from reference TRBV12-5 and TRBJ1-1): DARVTQTPRHKVTEMGQEVTMRCQPILGHNTVFWYRQTMMQGLELLAYFRNRAPLDDSGMPKDRFSAEMPDATLATLKIQPSEPRDSAVYFCASGLGAGTGTTEAFFGQGTRLTVV.

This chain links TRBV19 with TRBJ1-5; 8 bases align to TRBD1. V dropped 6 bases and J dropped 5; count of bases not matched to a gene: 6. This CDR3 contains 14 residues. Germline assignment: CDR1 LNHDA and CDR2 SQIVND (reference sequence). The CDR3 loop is CASSLGDRYQPQHF. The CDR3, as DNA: TGTGCCAGTAGCCTTGGGGACAGGTATCAGCCCCAGCATTTT. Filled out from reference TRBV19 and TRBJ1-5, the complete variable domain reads DGGITQSPKYLFRKEGQNVTLSCEQNLNHDAMYWYRQDPGQGLRLIYYSQIVNDFQKGDIAEGYSVSREKKESFPLTVTSAQKNPTAFYLCASSLGDRYQPQHFGDGTRLSIL.

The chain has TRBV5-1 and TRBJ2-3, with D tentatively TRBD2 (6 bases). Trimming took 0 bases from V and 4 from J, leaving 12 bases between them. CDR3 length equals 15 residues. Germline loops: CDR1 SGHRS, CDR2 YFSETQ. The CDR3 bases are TGCGCCAGCAGCTTGGCACTAGCTGGGGCAGATACGCAGTATTTT. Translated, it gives CASSLALAGADTQYF.

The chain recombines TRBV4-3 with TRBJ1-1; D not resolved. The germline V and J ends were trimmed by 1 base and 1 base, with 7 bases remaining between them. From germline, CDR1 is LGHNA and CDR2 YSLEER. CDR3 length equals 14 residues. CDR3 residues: CASSQVVGNTEAFF. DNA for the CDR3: TGCGCCAGCAGCCAAGTGGTCGGGAACACTGAAGCTTTCTTT.

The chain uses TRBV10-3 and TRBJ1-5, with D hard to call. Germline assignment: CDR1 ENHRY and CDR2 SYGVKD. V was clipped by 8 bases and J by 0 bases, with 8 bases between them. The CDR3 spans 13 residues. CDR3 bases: TGTGCCATCCGGGGAGCTAGCAATCAGCCCCAGCATTTT. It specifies CAIRGASNQPQHF.

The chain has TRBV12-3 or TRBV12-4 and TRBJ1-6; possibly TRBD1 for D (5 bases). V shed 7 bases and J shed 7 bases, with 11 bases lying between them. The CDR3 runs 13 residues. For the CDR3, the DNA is TGTGCCAGCACCCAGGGTAACAATTCACCCCTCCACTTT. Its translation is CASTQGNNSPLHF.

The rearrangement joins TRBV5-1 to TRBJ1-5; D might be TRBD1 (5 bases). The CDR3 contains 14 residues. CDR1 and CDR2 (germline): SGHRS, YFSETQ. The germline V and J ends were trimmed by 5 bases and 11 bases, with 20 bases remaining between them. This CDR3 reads CASRRGTDENAQHF. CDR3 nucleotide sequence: TGCGCCAGCAGACGGGGGACCGATGAGAATGCCCAGCATTTT.

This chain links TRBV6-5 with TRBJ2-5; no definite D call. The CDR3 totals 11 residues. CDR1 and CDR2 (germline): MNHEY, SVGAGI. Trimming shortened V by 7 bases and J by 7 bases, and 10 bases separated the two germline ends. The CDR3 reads CASTLGGTQYF. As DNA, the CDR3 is TGTGCCAGCACTCTAGGCGGGACCCAGTACTTC.

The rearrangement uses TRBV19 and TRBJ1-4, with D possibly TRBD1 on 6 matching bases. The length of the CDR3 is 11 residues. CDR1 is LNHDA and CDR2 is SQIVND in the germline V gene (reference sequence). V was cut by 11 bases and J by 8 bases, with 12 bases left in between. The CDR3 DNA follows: TGTGCCTCGGGACAAGGAGAAAAACTGTTTTTT. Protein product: CASGQGEKLFF.

The CDR3 reads CATSVNRGGASYNEQFF. The DNA for the CDR3 is TGTGCCACCAGTGTCAATCGGGGGGGGGCTTCCTACAATGAGCAGTTCTTC. This chain uses TRBV24-1 with TRBJ2-1; 8 positions agree with TRBD2. Germline loops: CDR1 KGHDR, CDR2 SFDVKD. This CDR3 contains 17 residues. V lost 5 bases to trimming and J lost 1 base; unmatched junction nucleotides: 9.

The CDR3 spells CASSRADTGTYEQYF. CDR3 bases: TGTGCCAGTAGTAGGGCCGATACAGGGACCTACGAGCAGTACTTC. The V call is TRBV19, the J call TRBJ2-7; weak D call: TRBD1 (6 bases). The germline gives CDR1 LNHDA, CDR2 SQIVND (reference sequence). V lost 4 bases and J lost 2, with 15 bases in between. The CDR3 spans 15 residues.

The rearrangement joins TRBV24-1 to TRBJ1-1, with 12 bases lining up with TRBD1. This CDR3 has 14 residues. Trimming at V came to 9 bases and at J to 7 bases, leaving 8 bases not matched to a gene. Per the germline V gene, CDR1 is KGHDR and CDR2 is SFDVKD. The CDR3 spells CATQGTGGSNEAFF. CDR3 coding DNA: TGTGCCACCCAAGGGACAGGGGGCTCGAATGAAGCTTTCTTT.

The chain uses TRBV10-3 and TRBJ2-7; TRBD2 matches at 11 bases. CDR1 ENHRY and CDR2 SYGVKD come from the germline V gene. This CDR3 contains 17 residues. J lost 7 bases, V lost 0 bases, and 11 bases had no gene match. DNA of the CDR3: TGTGCCATCAGTGAGTCGGGGCTAGCGGGGGGCCAATGGGAGCAGTACTTC. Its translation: CAISESGLAGGQWEQYF.

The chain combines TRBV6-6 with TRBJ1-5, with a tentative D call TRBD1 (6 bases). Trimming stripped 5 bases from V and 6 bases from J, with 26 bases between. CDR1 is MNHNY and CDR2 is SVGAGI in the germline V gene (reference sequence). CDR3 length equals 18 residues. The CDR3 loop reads CASSPGGAGTKRSQPQHF. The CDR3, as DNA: TGTGCCAGCAGTCCGGGGGGGGCAGGGACCAAGCGAAGTCAGCCCCAGCATTTT.

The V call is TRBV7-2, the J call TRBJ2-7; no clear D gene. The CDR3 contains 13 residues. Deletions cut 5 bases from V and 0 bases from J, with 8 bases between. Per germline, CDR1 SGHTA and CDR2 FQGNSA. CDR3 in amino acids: CASSPTPSYEQYF. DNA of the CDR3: TGTGCCAGCAGCCCGACTCCCTCCTACGAGCAGTACTTC.

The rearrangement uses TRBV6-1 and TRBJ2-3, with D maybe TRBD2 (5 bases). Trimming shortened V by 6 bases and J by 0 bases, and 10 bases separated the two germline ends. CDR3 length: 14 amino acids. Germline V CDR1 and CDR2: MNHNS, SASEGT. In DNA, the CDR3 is TGTGCCAGCAGAAGAGCGGTTAGCACAGATACGCAGTATTTT. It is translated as CASRRAVSTDTQYF.

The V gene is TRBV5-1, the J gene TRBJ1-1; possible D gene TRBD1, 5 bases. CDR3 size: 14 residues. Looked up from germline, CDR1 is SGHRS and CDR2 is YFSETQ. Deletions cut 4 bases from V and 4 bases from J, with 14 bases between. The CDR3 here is CASSAAGVSTEAFF. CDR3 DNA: TGCGCCAGCAGCGCGGCGGGGGTAAGCACTGAAGCTTTCTTT.

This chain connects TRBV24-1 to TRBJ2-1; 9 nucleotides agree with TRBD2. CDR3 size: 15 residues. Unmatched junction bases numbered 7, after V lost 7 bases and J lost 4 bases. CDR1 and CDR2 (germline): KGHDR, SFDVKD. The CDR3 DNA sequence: TGTGCCACCAGCCGCAGTAGCGGGGGTTACAATGAGCAGTTCTTC. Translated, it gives CATSRSSGGYNEQFF.

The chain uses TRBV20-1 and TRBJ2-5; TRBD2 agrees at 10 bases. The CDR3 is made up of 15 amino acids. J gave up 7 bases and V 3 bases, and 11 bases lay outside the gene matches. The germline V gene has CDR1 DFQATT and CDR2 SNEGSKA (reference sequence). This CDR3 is CSASYGTSVPGTQYF. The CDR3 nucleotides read TGCAGTGCTAGTTATGGGACTAGCGTGCCGGGGACCCAGTACTTC.